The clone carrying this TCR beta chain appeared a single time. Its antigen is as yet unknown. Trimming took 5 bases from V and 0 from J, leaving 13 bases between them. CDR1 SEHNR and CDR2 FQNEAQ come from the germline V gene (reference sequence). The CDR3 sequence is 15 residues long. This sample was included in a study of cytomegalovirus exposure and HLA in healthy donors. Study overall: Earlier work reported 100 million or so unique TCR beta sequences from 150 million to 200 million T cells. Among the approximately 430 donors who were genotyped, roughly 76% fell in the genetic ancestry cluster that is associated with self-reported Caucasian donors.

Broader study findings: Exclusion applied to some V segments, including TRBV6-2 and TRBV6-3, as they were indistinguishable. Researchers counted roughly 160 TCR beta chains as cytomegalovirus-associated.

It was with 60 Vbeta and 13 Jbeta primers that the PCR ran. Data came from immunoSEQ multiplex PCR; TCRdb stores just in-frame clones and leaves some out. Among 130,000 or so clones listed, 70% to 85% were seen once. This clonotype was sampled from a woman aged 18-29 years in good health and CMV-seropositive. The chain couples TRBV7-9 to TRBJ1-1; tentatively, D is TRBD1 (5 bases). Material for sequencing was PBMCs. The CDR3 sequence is CASSLGEGMNTEAFF. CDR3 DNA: TGTGCCAGCAGCCTAGGGGAGGGTATGAACACTGAAGCTTTCTTT.